The T cell receptor beta chain under discussion was sequenced for a study of a mutant IDH1 vaccine in newly diagnosed glioma. Points from the study as a whole: Pseudoprogression seemingly bore no relation to changes in top peripheral T cell clonotypes.

V was shortened by 6 bases and J by 6 bases, with 17 bases between the two germline ends. This CDR3 region has 14 residues. Germline CDR1 reads SGHAT; CDR2 reads FQNNGV. TCRdb keeps only in-frame clones here, not all; method: immunoSEQ multiplex PCR. The sample yields about 68,000 clones, less than 85% seen once. A word on this clone: Its antigen is unknown.

Time point described: baseline, week 1 (first vaccination visit). Treatment reported: pre-vaccination baseline after standard-of-care therapy. This receptor was obtained from a man in his forties or fifties with glioma. Sequenced here: PBMCs, sampled from a glioma patient treated with radiotherapy, temozolomide or both. The chain couples TRBV11-2 to TRBJ1-2; no clear D gene. The chain's CDR3 is CASRHTGRADGYTF. The CDR3 DNA sequence: TGTGCCAGCAGACATACCGGGCGAGCGGATGGCTACACCTTC. Together with reference TRBV11-2 and TRBJ1-2, the CDR3 gives the full variable domain: EAGVAQSPRYKIIEKRQSVAFWCNPISGHATLYWYQQILGQGPKLLIQFQNNGVVDDSQLPKDRFSAERLKGVDSTLKIQPAKLEDSAVYLCASRHTGRADGYTFGSGTRLTVV.